This is a list of T cell receptor beta chains from one sample in a study of blood T cell repertoires in COVID-19. Sequencing was performed with immunoSEQ multiplex PCR; in TCRdb, only in-frame clones are kept and a portion is missing. This sample has 160,000 or so clones, with approximately 81% found just once. Sequencing input: PBMCs or T cells enriched from blood (not recorded which). These TCRs come from a woman aged 40 to 50 with acute COVID-19. CDR3s include the opening cysteine and the closing phenylalanine or tryptophan. Each record gives: J gene, clone size, V gene, D gene, CDR3 DNA, CDR3 protein. The D gene is left open where the match is weak. Size is omitted from some rows. Given values are once, few, many or a class for expanded clones.

>TRBJ2-5|-|TRBV24-1|TRBD2
TGTGCCACCAGTGATTTGGTGACAGGGGAAACAGTAGCGGGAGGTCGTGAGACCCAGTACTTC
CATSDLVTGETVAGGRETQYF
>TRBJ1-2|-|TRBV4-1|TRBD1
TGCGCCAGCAGTTCCCCGGGACAGGGGACGGGAGGCTACACCTTC
CASSSPGQGTGGYTF
>TRBJ1-3|-|TRBV6-5|-
TGTGCCAGCAGTAAGACACTTTCGTCTGGAAACACCATATATTTT
CASSKTLSSGNTIYF
>TRBJ2-7|-|TRBV7-2|TRBD2
TGTGCCAGCAGCTTAGCGGCGTCTAGCGGGACGTACGAGCAGTACTTC
CASSLAASSGTYEQYF
>TRBJ2-3|-|TRBV2|TRBD2
TGTGCCAGCAGTGGAGGACTAGTCGAGTTGGACACAGATACGCAGTATTTT
CASSGGLVELDTDTQYF
>TRBJ2-4|-|TRBV5-6|-
TGTGCCAGCAGCTTGCGGGGGGCTGGAAACATTCAGTACTTC
CASSLRGAGNIQYF
>TRBJ1-5|-|TRBV5-6|-
TGTGCCAGCAGCCCTCTCGGTCAGCCCCAGCATTTT
CASSPLGQPQHF
>TRBJ1-1|-|TRBV29-1|-
TGCAGCGGCGGGGAGACTGAAGCTTTCTTT
CSGGETEAFF
>TRBJ2-5|few|TRBV3-1/TRBV3-2|TRBD2
TGTGCCAGCAGCCACCAACCCAGGGGGACTAGCGGGCGACCTGGAGAGACCCAGTACTTC
CASSHQPRGTSGRPGETQYF
>TRBJ1-1|-|TRBV7-3|TRBD1
TGTGCCAGCAGCCCCGACAGGGGCGGCAAAGCTTTCTTT
CASSPDRGGKAFF
>TRBJ2-3|-|TRBV15|TRBD2
TGTGCCACCAGCAGGAACGTAGCGGGAGGCGCAGATACGCAGTATTTT
CATSRNVAGGADTQYF
>TRBJ2-3|-|TRBV18|TRBD2
TGTGCCAGCTCACCACAAAGCGGGAGTGGGGATACGCAGTATTTT
CASSPQSGSGDTQYF
>TRBJ2-6|-|TRBV6-5|-
TGTGCCAGCCGAGGGGGCTCTGGGGCCAACGTCCTGACTTTC
CASRGGSGANVLTF
>TRBJ2-2|-|TRBV20-1|-
TGCAGTGCTAGTAGACTACTGAAGAACACCGGGGAGCTGTTTTTT
CSASRLLKNTGELFF
>TRBJ2-1|-|TRBV2|-
TGTGCCAGCAGCCTCGGAGGGGTATACTACAATGAGCAGTTCTTC
CASSLGGVYYNEQFF
>TRBJ1-5|-|TRBV18|TRBD1
TGTGCCAGCTCACCACGGGGGACAGATGATCAGCCCCAGCATTTT
CASSPRGTDDQPQHF
>TRBJ1-5|-|TRBV12-3/TRBV12-4|-
TGTGCCAGCAGATTCGGACAGTTCGAAGCCCAGCATTTT
CASRFGQFEAQHF
>TRBJ1-1|-|TRBV12-3/TRBV12-4|-
TGTGCCAGCAGTAAGTCAGAGAACACTGAAGCTTTCTTT
CASSKSENTEAFF
>TRBJ2-1|-|TRBV30|-
TGTGCGGCGGGATCCTACAATGAGCAGTTCTTC
CAAGSYNEQFF
>TRBJ1-1|-|TRBV5-1|-
TGCGCCAGCAGCTTGCTCGGGGTGATGAACACTGAAGCTTTCTTT
CASSLLGVMNTEAFF
>TRBJ1-2|-|TRBV6-1|TRBD1
TGTGCCAGCAGTGAACGGGGACAGGGGGCGCGGGGCTACACCTTC
CASSERGQGARGYTF
>TRBJ1-1|many|TRBV5-4|-
TGTGCCAGCAGCTTCTCACTTGACAGGAACACTGAAGCTTTCTTT
CASSFSLDRNTEAFF
>TRBJ1-5|few|TRBV24-1|-
TGTGCCACCAGTGATGGATTATCGGGGGACGCCAGGCCCCAGCATTTT
CATSDGLSGDARPQHF
>TRBJ1-1|-|TRBV5-4|-
TGTGCCAGCAGCGTGGGAGTAACTGAAGCTTTCTTT
CASSVGVTEAFF
>TRBJ2-1|-|TRBV2|TRBD2
TGTGCCAGCAAACTAGCGGGAGTAAGCAATGAGCAGTTCTTC
CASKLAGVSNEQFF
>TRBJ2-1|-|TRBV3-1/TRBV3-2|TRBD2
TGTGCCAGCAGCCAGAAAGCGGGGAGTTTTGATGAGGATGAGCAGTTCTTC
CASSQKAGSFDEDEQFF
>TRBJ1-1|-|TRBV7-9|-
TGTGCCAGCAGCTTAGAAGGGGTCACTGAAGCTTTCTTT
CASSLEGVTEAFF
>TRBJ2-3|-|TRBV5-6|-
TGTGCCAGCAGACTACTTAGCCTGTATAGCACAGATACGCAGTATTTT
CASRLLSLYSTDTQYF
>TRBJ2-1|-|TRBV12-3/TRBV12-4|TRBD2
TGTGCCACCATCCGGGGGGGTTGGAATGAGCAGTTCTTC
CATIRGGWNEQFF
>TRBJ2-1|once|TRBV20-1|-
TGCAGTGCTAACAAGAACGGGGAGCAGTTCTTC
CSANKNGEQFF
>TRBJ1-4|-|TRBV30|TRBD1
TGTGCCTGGAGTGGTCCCGGGACAGGAATTAATGAAAAACTGTTTTTT
CAWSGPGTGINEKLFF
>TRBJ2-1|-|TRBV6-5|TRBD1
TGTGCCAGCAGTCTCCGGGACAGGGACCTCAATGAGCAGTTCTTC
CASSLRDRDLNEQFF
>TRBJ1-2|-|TRBV5-4|TRBD1
TGTGCCAGCAGTCTTACAGGGGAAGTTGGCTACACCTTC
CASSLTGEVGYTF
>TRBJ2-3|-|TRBV5-1|-
TGCGCCAGCAGCTTGGAACCGGGGGAAGATACGCAGTATTTT
CASSLEPGEDTQYF
>TRBJ1-1|-|TRBV19|-
TGTGCCAGTAGTACTTTGACAGGCATGAACACTGAAGCTTTCTTT
CASSTLTGMNTEAFF
>TRBJ2-3|-|TRBV9|-
TGTGCCAGCAGCGCCGGTAGGGCTAGCGAGAGCACAGATACGCAGTATTTT
CASSAGRASESTDTQYF
>TRBJ2-2|once|TRBV11-2|TRBD1
TGTGCCAGCAGTCGGACAGGGAACACCGGGGAGCTGTTTTTT
CASSRTGNTGELFF
>TRBJ2-5|-|TRBV10-3|-
TGTGCCATCAGTAAACAAAAGAGGGAACAAGAGACCCAGTACTTC
CAISKQKREQETQYF
>TRBJ2-1|-|TRBV7-8|TRBD2
TGTGCCAGCAGCTTAGAGTTACTAGCGGGAGGGTACAATGAGCAGTTCTTC
CASSLELLAGGYNEQFF
>TRBJ2-2|-|TRBV3-1/TRBV3-2|-
TGTGCCAGCAGTCGTGGAGGGGTGAAGCTGTTTTTT
CASSRGGVKLFF
>TRBJ2-1|-|TRBV14|-
TGTGCCAGCAGCCAAGTTACCGGGTTCCCTTATTACAATGAGCAGTTCTTC
CASSQVTGFPYYNEQFF
>TRBJ2-7|many|TRBV27|-
TGTGTCATCTACGGGAGCTCCTACGAGCAGTACTTC
CVIYGSSYEQYF
>TRBJ2-3|-|TRBV4-1|-
TGCGCCAGCAGCCAAGATGCAGGGGCAGGGGCAGATACGCAGTATTTT
CASSQDAGAGADTQYF
>TRBJ2-1|once|TRBV10-3|TRBD2
TGTGCCATCAAGCGGCTAGCGGGAGCCTACAATGAGCAGTTCTTC
CAIKRLAGAYNEQFF
>TRBJ2-4|few|TRBV6-5|-
TGTGCCAGCTCAGGGGAGAACATTCAGTACTTC
CASSGENIQYF
>TRBJ1-1|-|TRBV5-1|-
TGCGCCAGCAGCCTATCCCCCAGGGAAACTGAAGCTTTCTTT
CASSLSPRETEAFF
>TRBJ1-2|few|TRBV5-1|TRBD1
TGCGCCAGCAGCTTGGCGGGACAGGGGGACGGCTACACCTTC
CASSLAGQGDGYTF
>TRBJ1-1|-|TRBV19|-
TGTGCCAGTAGTATAGGAGGGGGCACTGAAGCTTTCTTT
CASSIGGGTEAFF
>TRBJ2-2|-|TRBV7-9|TRBD2
TGTGCCAGCAGCCTCACGGGAGGTGCCGGGGAGCTGTTTTTT
CASSLTGGAGELFF
>TRBJ2-7|-|TRBV7-3|TRBD1
TGTGCCAGCAGCGTGGACAGGGGGCCGTACGAGCAGTACTTC
CASSVDRGPYEQYF
>TRBJ2-2|-|TRBV7-7|-
TGTGCTAGCAGCCCACAACCGAACACCGGGGAGCTGTTTTTT
CASSPQPNTGELFF
>TRBJ2-3|few|TRBV2|-
TGTGCCAGCAGTGAAGCATTACGGGGTGGGGATACGCAGTATTTT
CASSEALRGGDTQYF
>TRBJ2-6|-|TRBV11-2|TRBD1
TGTGCCAGCAGCTCCTACCGTCGGACAGGGCAAGCTGGGGCCAACGTCCTGACTTTC
CASSSYRRTGQAGANVLTF